The 18 T cell receptor beta chains listed next were all sequenced from one sample in a study of blood T cell repertoires in COVID-19. Using immunoSEQ multiplex PCR, the repertoire was profiled, and TCRdb retains in-frame clones only, with some absent. The sample holds under 250,000 clones; over 80% are singletons and the top ten take 1.9%. The sample was peripheral blood. These receptor sequences come from a young man who had recovered from COVID-19.

This chain joins TRBV18 and TRBJ1-1; 7 positions match TRBD1. The trim removed 4 bases at V and 1 base at J, leaving 3 bases unmatched. The CDR3 covers 14 residues. From germline, CDR1 is KGHSH and CDR2 LQKENI. The CDR3: CASSLGQSNTEAFF. The CDR3 DNA follows: TGTGCCAGCTCACTGGGACAGTCGAACACTGAAGCTTTCTTT.

This sequence joins TRBV10-3 and TRBJ1-1; D unresolved. V was clipped by 1 base and J by 8 bases, with 11 bases between them. This CDR3 comprises 13 residues. Germline-derived CDR1 and CDR2 are ENHRY and SYGVKD. The CDR3 loop is CAISEWAENEAFF. CDR3 bases: TGTGCCATCAGTGAGTGGGCAGAGAACGAAGCTTTCTTT.

V gene TRBV29-1 combines with J gene TRBJ1-5; no clear D. This CDR3 is built from 12 residues. Germline assignment: CDR1 SQVTM and CDR2 ANQGSEA. V was cut by 4 bases and J by 4 bases, with 8 bases left in between. CDR3 bases: TGCAGCGTTGGTACCAGAAATCAGCCCCAGCATTTT. It codes for CSVGTRNQPQHF.

The chain is built from TRBV10-2 and TRBJ1-5, with D possibly TRBD1 on 6 matching bases. Germline V gene lookup returns CDR1 WSHSY and CDR2 SAAADI. The V gene lost 7 bases and the J gene lost 4 bases, with 11 bases spanning the gap. There are 13 residues in the CDR3. Here the CDR3 reads CASKGQINQPQHF. The CDR3 coding sequence is TGCGCCAGCAAAGGACAGATAAATCAGCCCCAGCATTTT.

This clone was found once. V and J are TRBV6-5 and TRBJ2-7; possibly TRBD1 for D (6 bases). Germline V gene data show CDR1 as MNHEY and CDR2 as SVGAGI. Trimming stripped 1 base from V and 2 bases from J, with 9 bases between. CDR3 length: 14 amino acids. Here the CDR3 reads CASSYLDRTYEQYF. The CDR3 DNA sequence: TGTGCCAGCAGTTACTTGGACAGAACCTACGAGCAGTACTTC.

The chain is built from TRBV9 and TRBJ1-4, with D hard to call. This CDR3 is 15 amino acids long. V lost 0 bases to trimming and J lost 5 bases, with 11 bases between them. The V gene's germline CDR1 is SGDLS and CDR2 YYNGEE. The CDR3 sequence is CASSVAPVSNEKLFF. The CDR3 DNA is TGTGCCAGCAGCGTAGCTCCCGTTAGCAATGAAAAACTGTTTTTT. The full variable domain, completed using reference TRBV9 and TRBJ1-4, is DSGVTQTPKHLITATGQRVTLRCSPRSGDLSVYWYQQSLDQGLQFLIQYYNGEERAKGNILERFSAQQFPDLHSELNLSSLELGDSALYFCASSVAPVSNEKLFFGSGTQLSVL.

This clone showed up just once. The CDR3 is CASSPGQGIEINEKLFF. The CDR3 coding sequence is TGTGCCAGTAGTCCGGGACAGGGGATCGAGATTAATGAAAAACTGTTTTTT. The V and J genes are TRBV19 and TRBJ1-4; 10 bases agree with TRBD1. Germline assignment: CDR1 LNHDA and CDR2 SQIVND (reference sequence). The CDR3 has 17 residues. With 5 bases clipped from V and 4 bases from J, the junction kept 10 bases outside the gene matches.

This chain links TRBV7-9 with TRBJ2-1; tentatively, D is TRBD2 (5 bases). Germline V CDR1 and CDR2: SEHNR, FQNEAQ (reference sequence). Trimming pared 3 bases from V and 3 bases from J, leaving 12 bases between. CDR3 length: 15 residues. CDR3 DNA sequence: TGTGCCAGCAGCTTTTCCGGGCGGGTCTACAATGAGCAGTTCTTC. Amino acids: CASSFSGRVYNEQFF.

This clone was seen once. The chain recombines TRBV10-2 with TRBJ1-1, with 10 bases aligning to TRBD1. The CDR3 covers 13 residues. CDR1 and CDR2 from the germline V gene are WSHSY and SAAADI. The junction had 5 bases not matched to a gene; V was cut back by 6 bases and J by 7 bases. The CDR3 loop reads CASRLDRGFEAFF. Here the CDR3 DNA reads TGCGCCAGCAGACTGGACAGGGGGTTTGAAGCTTTCTTT.

This chain links TRBV18 with TRBJ2-2; possibly TRBD1 for D (6 bases). CDR1 and CDR2 (germline): KGHSH, LQKENI. V was clipped by 4 bases and J by 4 bases, with 10 bases between them. This CDR3 region has 14 residues. The CDR3 sequence: CASSRTQGTGELFF. CDR3 in DNA: TGTGCCAGCTCACGCACACAGGGCACCGGGGAGCTGTTTTTT.

The J gene is TRBJ2-2, the V gene TRBV9; 7 positions agree with TRBD1. The J segment lost 4 bases and the V segment lost 6 bases, leaving 6 bases of the junction unmatched. From germline, CDR1 is SGDLS and CDR2 YYNGEE. The CDR3 length is 14 residues. The CDR3 sequence: CASKTGSGTGELFF. Here the CDR3 DNA reads TGTGCCAGCAAGACAGGGTCCGGCACCGGGGAGCTGTTTTTT.

V gene TRBV11-3 combines with J gene TRBJ1-6; 7 nucleotides agree with TRBD1. The ends lost 0 bases at V and 3 bases at J; junction bases unmatched: 14. Germline values: CDR1 SGHNT, CDR2 YENEEA. There are 20 residues in the CDR3. The CDR3, as DNA: TGTGCCAGCAGCTTAGAGGTTCCGGACAGGCCCGCCTTCTATAATTCACCCCTCCACTTT. Residues: CASSLEVPDRPAFYNSPLHF. Full variable domain (remainder filled in from reference TRBV11-3 and TRBJ1-6): EAGVVQSPRYKIIEKKQPVAFWCNPISGHNTLYWYLQNLGQGPELLIRYENEEAVDDSQLPKDRFSAERLKGVDSTLKIQPAELGDSAVYLCASSLEVPDRPAFYNSPLHFGNGTRLTVT.

The chain is built from TRBV9 and TRBJ2-3; possible D gene TRBD1, 6 bases. Germline CDR1 reads SGDLS; CDR2 reads YYNGEE. The V end was cut by 2 bases, the J end by 0 bases, with 10 bases between. The CDR3 has 15 amino acids. CDR3 DNA sequence: TGTGCCAGCAGCGTGTGGGGGCGTAGCACAGATACGCAGTATTTT. Translated, it gives CASSVWGRSTDTQYF.

The rearrangement links TRBV3-1 (or the pseudogene TRBV3-2) to TRBJ2-1, with a tentative D call TRBD2 (5 bases). This CDR3 has 16 residues. Germline V CDR1 and CDR2: LGHDT, YNNKEL (reference sequence). Deletions cut 1 base from V and 2 bases from J, with 12 bases between. CDR3 nucleotide sequence: TGTGCCAGCAGCCAAGGGCTGGACTTTACCTACAATGAGCAGTTCTTC. This codes for CASSQGLDFTYNEQFF.

A word on this clone: Other nucleotide sequences from this sample produce the same CDR3. The V and J genes are TRBV7-3 and TRBJ2-3; possible D gene TRBD1, 5 bases. From germline, CDR1 is SGHTA and CDR2 FQGTGA. CDR3 length equals 14 residues. V was clipped by 5 bases and J by 0 bases, with 9 bases between them. The CDR3 reads CASSPRGSTDTQYF. The CDR3 nucleotides read TGTGCCAGCAGCCCTAGGGGTAGCACAGATACGCAGTATTTT.

In its sample, this clone was seen a few times. The V call is TRBV7-2, the J call TRBJ2-5; TRBD1 agrees at 8 bases. The junction had 9 bases not matched to a gene; V was cut back by 1 base and J by 5 bases. CDR1 and CDR2 (germline): SGHTA, FQGNSA. This CDR3 contains 16 residues. The CDR3 nucleotides are TGTGCCAGCAGCTTAGTTGCGACAGGGGCATATGAGACCCAGTACTTC. It encodes CASSLVATGAYETQYF.

This clone was seen a single time. This sequence joins TRBV6-5 and TRBJ1-4, with 7 nucleotides matching TRBD1. The V and J ends lost 10 bases and 2 bases, in that order; junction bases with no gene match: 7. Germline values: CDR1 MNHEY, CDR2 SVGAGI. This CDR3 has 14 amino acids. The CDR3 region is CATARDSTNEKLFF. The CDR3 DNA is TGTGCCACCGCAAGGGACAGCACTAATGAAAAACTGTTTTTT.

The J gene is TRBJ1-6, the V gene TRBV6-5; 7 nucleotides match TRBD1. Germline values: CDR1 MNHEY, CDR2 SVGAGI. Trimming removed 4 bases from V and 9 bases from J; junction bases left unmatched: 6. The CDR3 consists of 14 residues. CDR3 DNA sequence: TGTGCCAGCAGTTGGGGACAGACTGGTTCACCCCTCCACTTT. Translated: CASSWGQTGSPLHF.